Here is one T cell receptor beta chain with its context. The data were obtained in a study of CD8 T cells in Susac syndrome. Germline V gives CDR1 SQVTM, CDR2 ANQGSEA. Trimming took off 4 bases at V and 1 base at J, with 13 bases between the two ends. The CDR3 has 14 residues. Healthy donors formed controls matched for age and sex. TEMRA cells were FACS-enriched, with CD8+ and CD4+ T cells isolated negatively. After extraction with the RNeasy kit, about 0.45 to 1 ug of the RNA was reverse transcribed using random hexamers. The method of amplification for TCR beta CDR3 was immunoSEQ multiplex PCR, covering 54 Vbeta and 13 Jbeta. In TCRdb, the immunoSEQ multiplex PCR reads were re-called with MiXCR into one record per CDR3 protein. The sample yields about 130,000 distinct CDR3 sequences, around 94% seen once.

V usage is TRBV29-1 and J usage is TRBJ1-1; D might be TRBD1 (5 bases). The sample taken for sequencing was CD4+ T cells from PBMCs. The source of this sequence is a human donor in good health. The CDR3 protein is CSVGPGTENTEAFF. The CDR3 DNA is TGCAGCGTTGGCCCAGGGACGGAGAACACTGAAGCTTTCTTT.